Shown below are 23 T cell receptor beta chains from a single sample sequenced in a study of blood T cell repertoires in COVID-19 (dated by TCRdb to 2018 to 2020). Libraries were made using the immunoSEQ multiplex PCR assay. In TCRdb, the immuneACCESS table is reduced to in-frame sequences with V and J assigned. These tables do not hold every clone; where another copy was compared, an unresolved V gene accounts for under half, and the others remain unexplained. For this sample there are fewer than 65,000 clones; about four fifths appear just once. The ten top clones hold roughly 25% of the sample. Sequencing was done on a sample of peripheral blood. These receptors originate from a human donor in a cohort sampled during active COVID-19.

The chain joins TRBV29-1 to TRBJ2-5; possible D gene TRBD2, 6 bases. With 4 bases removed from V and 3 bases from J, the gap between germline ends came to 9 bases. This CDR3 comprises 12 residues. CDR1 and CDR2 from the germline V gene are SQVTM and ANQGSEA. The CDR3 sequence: CSVAGAEETQYF. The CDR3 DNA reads TGCAGCGTTGCGGGAGCAGAAGAGACCCAGTACTTC.

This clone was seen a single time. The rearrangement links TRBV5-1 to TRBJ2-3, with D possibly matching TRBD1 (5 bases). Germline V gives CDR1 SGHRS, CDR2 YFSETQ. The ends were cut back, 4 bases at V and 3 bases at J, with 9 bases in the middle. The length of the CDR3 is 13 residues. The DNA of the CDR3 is TGCGCCAGCAGCAAGGGGCCGACAGATACGCAGTATTTT. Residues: CASSKGPTDTQYF. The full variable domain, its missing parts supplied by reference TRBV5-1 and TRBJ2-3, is KAGVTQTPRYLIKTRGQQVTLSCSPISGHRSVSWYQQTPGQGLQFLFEYFSETQRNKGNFPGRFSGRQFSNSRSEMNVSTLELGDSALYLCASSKGPTDTQYFGPGTRLTVL.

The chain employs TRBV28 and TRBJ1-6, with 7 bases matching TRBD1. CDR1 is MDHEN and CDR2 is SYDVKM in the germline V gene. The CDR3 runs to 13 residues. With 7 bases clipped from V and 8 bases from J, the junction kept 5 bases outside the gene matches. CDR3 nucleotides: TGTGCCAGCACAGGGGGTAGCGATTCACCCCTCCACTTT. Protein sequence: CASTGGSDSPLHF.

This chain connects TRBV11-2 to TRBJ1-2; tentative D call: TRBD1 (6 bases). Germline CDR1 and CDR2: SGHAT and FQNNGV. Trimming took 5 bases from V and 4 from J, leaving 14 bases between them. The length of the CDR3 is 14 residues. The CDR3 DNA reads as TGTGCCAGCAGCCTGCTCCGGGACACCTATGGCTACACCTTC. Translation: CASSLLRDTYGYTF.

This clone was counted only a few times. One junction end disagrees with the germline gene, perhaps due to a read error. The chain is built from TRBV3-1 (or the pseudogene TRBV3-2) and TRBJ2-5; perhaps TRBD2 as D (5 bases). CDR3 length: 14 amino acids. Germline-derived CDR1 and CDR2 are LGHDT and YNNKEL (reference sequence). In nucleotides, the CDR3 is TGTGCCAGCGGCCATACTACTAGTGGGGAGACCCAGTACTTC. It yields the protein CASGHTTSGETQYF.

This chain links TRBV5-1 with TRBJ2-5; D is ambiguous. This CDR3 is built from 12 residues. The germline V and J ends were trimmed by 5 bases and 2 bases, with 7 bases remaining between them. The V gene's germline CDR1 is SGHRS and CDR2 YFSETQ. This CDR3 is CASRAEQETQYF. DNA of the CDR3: TGCGCCAGCAGGGCAGAACAAGAGACCCAGTACTTC.

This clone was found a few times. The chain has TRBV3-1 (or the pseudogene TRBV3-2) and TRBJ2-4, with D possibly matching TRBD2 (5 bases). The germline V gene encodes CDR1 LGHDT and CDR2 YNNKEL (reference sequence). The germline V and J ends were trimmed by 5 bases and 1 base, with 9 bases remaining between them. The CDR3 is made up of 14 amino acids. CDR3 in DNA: TGTGCCAGCAGCTCCCCGGGGGCCAAAAACATTCAGTACTTC. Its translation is CASSSPGAKNIQYF.

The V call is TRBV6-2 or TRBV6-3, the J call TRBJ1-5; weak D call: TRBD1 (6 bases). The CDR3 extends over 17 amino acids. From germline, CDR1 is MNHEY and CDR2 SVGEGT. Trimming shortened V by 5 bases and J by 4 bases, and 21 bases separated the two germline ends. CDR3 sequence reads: CASSTPLGARGNQPQHF. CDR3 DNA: TGTGCCAGCAGTACCCCTCTGGGGGCGCGGGGGAATCAGCCCCAGCATTTT.

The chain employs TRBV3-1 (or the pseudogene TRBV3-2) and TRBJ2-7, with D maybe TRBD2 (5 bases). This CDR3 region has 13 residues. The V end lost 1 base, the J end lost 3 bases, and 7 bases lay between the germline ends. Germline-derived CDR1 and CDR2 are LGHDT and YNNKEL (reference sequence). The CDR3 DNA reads TGTGCCAGCAGCCAAGGGGGAGACTACGAGCAGTACTTC. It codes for CASSQGGDYEQYF.

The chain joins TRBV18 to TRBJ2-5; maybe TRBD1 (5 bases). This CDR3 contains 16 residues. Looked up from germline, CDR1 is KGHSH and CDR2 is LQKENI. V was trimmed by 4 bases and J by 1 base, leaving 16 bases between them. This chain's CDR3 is CASSRGMQGSQETQYF. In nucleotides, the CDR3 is TGTGCCAGCTCACGAGGTATGCAGGGCTCCCAAGAGACCCAGTACTTC.

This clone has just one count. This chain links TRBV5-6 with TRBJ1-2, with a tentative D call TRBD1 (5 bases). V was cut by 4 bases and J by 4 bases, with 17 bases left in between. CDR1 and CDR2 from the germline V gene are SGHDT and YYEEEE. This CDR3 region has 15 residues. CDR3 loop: CASSQYSGRGYGYTF. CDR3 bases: TGTGCCAGCAGCCAATACTCGGGGAGGGGCTATGGCTACACCTTC. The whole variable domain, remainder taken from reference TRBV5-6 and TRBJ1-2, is DAGVTQSPTHLIKTRGQQVTLRCSPKSGHDTVSWYQQALGQGPQFIFQYYEEEERQRGNFPDRFSGHQFPNYSSELNVNALLLGDSALYLCASSQYSGRGYGYTFGSGTRLTVV.

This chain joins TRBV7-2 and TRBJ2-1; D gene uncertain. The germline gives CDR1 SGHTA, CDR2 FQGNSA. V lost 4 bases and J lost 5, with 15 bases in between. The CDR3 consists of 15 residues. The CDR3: CASSSPLTLNNEQFF. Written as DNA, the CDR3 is TGTGCCAGCAGCTCCCCCCTAACTCTAAACAATGAGCAGTTCTTC.

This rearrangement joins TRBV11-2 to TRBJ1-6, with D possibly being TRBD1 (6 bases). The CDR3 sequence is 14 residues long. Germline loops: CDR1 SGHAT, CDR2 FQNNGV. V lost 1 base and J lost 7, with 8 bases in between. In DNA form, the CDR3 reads TGTGCCAGCAGCTTAGCCCAGGGGAATTCACCCCTCCACTTT. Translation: CASSLAQGNSPLHF.

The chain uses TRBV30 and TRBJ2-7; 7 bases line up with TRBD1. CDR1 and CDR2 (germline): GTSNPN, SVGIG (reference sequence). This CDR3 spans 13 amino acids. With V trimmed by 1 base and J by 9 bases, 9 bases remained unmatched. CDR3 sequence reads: CAWSDGTAVVQYF. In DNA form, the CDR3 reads TGTGCCTGGAGTGACGGGACAGCCGTCGTGCAGTACTTC.

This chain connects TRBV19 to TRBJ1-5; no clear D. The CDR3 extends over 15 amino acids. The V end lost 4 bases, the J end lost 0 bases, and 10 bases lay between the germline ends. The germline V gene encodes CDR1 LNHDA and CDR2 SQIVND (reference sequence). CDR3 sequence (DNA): TGTGCCAGTAGTACAACCGGGTTTAGCAATCAGCCCCAGCATTTT. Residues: CASSTTGFSNQPQHF.

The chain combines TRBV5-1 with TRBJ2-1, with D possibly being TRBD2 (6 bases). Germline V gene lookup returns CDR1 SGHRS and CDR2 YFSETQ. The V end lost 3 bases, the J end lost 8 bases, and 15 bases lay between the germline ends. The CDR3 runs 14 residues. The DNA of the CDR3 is TGCGCCAGCAGCTCGGACCTGGAGGGCCATGAGCAGTTCTTC. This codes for CASSSDLEGHEQFF.

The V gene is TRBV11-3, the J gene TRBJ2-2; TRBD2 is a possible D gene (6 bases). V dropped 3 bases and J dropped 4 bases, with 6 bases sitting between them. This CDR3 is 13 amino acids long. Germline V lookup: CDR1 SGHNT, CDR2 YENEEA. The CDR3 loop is CASSLGGTGELFF. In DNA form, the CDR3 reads TGTGCCAGCAGCTTGGGGGGCACCGGGGAGCTGTTTTTT.

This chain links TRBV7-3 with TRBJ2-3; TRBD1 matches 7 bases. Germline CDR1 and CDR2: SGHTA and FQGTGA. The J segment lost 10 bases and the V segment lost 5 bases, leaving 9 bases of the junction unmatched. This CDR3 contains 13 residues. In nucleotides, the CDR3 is TGTGCCAGCAGCATTGACAGGGAAGGTTCGCAGTATTTT. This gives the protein CASSIDREGSQYF.

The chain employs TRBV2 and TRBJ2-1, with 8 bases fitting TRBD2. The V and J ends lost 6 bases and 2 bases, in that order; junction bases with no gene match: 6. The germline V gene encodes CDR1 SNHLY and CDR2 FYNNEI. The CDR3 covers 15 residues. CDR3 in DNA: TGTGCCAGCAGACCTAACGGGGGGGCCTACAATGAGCAGTTCTTC. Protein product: CASRPNGGAYNEQFF. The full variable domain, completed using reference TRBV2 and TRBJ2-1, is EPEVTQTPSHQVTQMGQEVILRCVPISNHLYFYWYRQILGQKVEFLVSFYNNEISEKSEIFDDQFSVERPDGSNFTLKIRSTKLEDSAMYFCASRPNGGAYNEQFFGPGTRLTVL.

Written as DNA, the CDR3 is TGCGCCAGTAAAACTAGCGGGAGTTCCTACAATGAGCAGTTCTTC. Translating it yields CASKTSGSSYNEQFF. This sequence joins TRBV5-1 and TRBJ2-1, with TRBD2 identical over 11 bases. Trimming cost V 8 bases and J 1 base; bases outside gene matches: 5. The CDR3 runs to 15 residues. The germline gives CDR1 SGHRS, CDR2 YFSETQ.

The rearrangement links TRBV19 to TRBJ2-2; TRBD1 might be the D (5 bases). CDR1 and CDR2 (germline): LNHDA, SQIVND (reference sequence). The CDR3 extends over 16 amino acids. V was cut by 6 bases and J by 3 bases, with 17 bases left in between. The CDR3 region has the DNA TGTGCCAGTAGATCCCCCCAGGGTAAGGACACCGGGGAGCTGTTTTTT. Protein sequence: CASRSPQGKDTGELFF. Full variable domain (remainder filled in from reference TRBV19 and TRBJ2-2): DGGITQSPKYLFRKEGQNVTLSCEQNLNHDAMYWYRQDPGQGLRLIYYSQIVNDFQKGDIAEGYSVSREKKESFPLTVTSAQKNPTAFYLCASRSPQGKDTGELFFGEGSRLTVL.

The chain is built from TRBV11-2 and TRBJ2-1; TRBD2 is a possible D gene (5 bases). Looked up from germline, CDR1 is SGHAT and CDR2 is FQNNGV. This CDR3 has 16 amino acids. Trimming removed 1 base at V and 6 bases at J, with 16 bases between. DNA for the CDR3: TGTGCCAGCAGCTTAGGGCTAGCCAACTTAGGCAATGAGCAGTTCTTC. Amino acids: CASSLGLANLGNEQFF.

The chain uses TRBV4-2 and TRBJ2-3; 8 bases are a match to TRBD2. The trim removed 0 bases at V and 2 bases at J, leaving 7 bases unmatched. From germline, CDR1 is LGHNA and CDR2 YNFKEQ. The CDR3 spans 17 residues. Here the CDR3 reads CASSQEGSGGSTDTQYF. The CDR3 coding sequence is TGTGCCAGCAGCCAAGAAGGAAGCGGGGGATCCACAGATACGCAGTATTTT.